Listed here are 9 T cell receptor beta chains from one sample, sequenced in a study of T cell responses to AZD1222 COVID-19 vaccine. The assay was immunoSEQ multiplex PCR, and TCRdb's table has in-frame clones only and misses some. Here the sample spans fewer than 150,000 clones, 85% to 95% being singletons. The source was peripheral blood, collected 28 days after the second AZD1222 dose. The receptor set was obtained from an adult who received the AZD1222 COVID-19 vaccine.

In DNA, the CDR3 is TGTGCCAGCAGCGTAGTAGGCATTGGGGGACAGGCTTTTGAGCAGTTCTTC. Its translation: CASSVVGIGGQAFEQFF. V and J are TRBV9 and TRBJ2-1, with 8 bases that match TRBD1. The CDR3 length is 17 residues. V dropped 0 bases and J dropped 9; count of bases not matched to a gene: 14. Germline values: CDR1 SGDLS, CDR2 YYNGEE.

The chain uses TRBV20-1 and TRBJ1-1; TRBD1 might be the D (5 bases). The CDR3 loop spans 11 amino acids. The V end was cut by 4 bases, the J end by 8 bases, with 11 bases between. The germline V gene has CDR1 DFQATT and CDR2 SNEGSKA (reference sequence). In nucleotides, the CDR3 is TGCAGTGCTATGAAGGGGTCGGAAGCTTTCTTT. Residues: CSAMKGSEAFF.

The chain employs TRBV30 and TRBJ2-7; a possible D gene is TRBD2 (6 bases). Per germline, CDR1 GTSNPN and CDR2 SVGIG (reference sequence). V lost 0 bases and J lost 2, with 14 bases in between. The CDR3 has 15 residues. CDR3 region: CAWSVRGGTTYEQYF. DNA of the CDR3: TGTGCCTGGAGTGTACGAGGAGGGACCACCTACGAGCAGTACTTC.

The chain has TRBV6-2 or TRBV6-3 and TRBJ1-2, with 12 positions matching TRBD1. J gave up 8 bases and V 6 bases, and 13 bases lay outside the gene matches. This CDR3 comprises 16 residues. The germline gives CDR1 MNHEY, CDR2 SVGEGT. The CDR3 nucleotides read TGTGCCAGCAGCCTCCCCCCGGGACAGGGGGCGAGGGGCTACACCTTC. It yields the protein CASSLPPGQGARGYTF.

The chain carries TRBV4-1 and TRBJ1-1, with 7 bases that match TRBD1. Germline V gene lookup returns CDR1 MGHRA and CDR2 YSYEKL. V was pared by 3 bases and J by 0 bases, with 10 bases of the junction left unmatched. This CDR3 has 17 residues. Written as DNA, the CDR3 is TGCGCCAGCAGCCAGATAAGGGACAGCTTCATGAACACTGAAGCTTTCTTT. This sequence encodes CASSQIRDSFMNTEAFF.

The V and J genes are TRBV18 and TRBJ1-2; TRBD1 matches 8 bases. The germline V gene has CDR1 KGHSH and CDR2 LQKENI. The CDR3 is made up of 15 amino acids. With 2 bases clipped from V and 7 bases from J, the junction kept 9 bases outside the gene matches. CDR3 loop: CASSPGDRLQGGYTF. CDR3 DNA: TGTGCCAGCTCACCAGGGGACAGGCTCCAGGGTGGCTACACCTTC.

This chain joins TRBV7-9 and TRBJ1-1; 8 bases are shared with TRBD1. Unmatched junction bases numbered 5, after V lost 7 bases and J lost 1 base. Per germline, CDR1 SEHNR and CDR2 FQNEAQ (reference sequence). The CDR3 runs to 14 residues. As DNA, the CDR3 is TGTGCCAGCACCACCGGGACAGGGAACACTGAAGCTTTCTTT. This sequence encodes CASTTGTGNTEAFF.

Notes on this clone: At one of its ends the junction is not consistent with the germline gene, which may arise from a read error. This CDR3 is CATSREGQGTAFF. For the CDR3, the DNA is TGTGCCACCAGTAGAGAGGGACAGGGGACGGCTTTCTTT. The V and J genes are TRBV15 and TRBJ1-1; 10 bases align to TRBD1. The CDR3 extends over 13 amino acids. CDR1 is LNHNV and CDR2 is YYDKDF in the germline V gene (reference sequence).

This sequence joins TRBV12-5 and TRBJ1-2; 7 bases align to TRBD1. Germline CDR1 LGHNT, CDR2 FRNRAP. The ends lost 5 bases at V and 7 bases at J; junction bases unmatched: 7. CDR3 length: 13 amino acids. In DNA form, the CDR3 reads TGTGCTAGTGGTACGGGACAGATCAGTGGCTACACCTTC. As protein: CASGTGQISGYTF.